The entry below gives a single T cell receptor (beta chain) sequence along with its context. Its antigen has not been determined. Qualities for individual bases were not recorded, and no much larger clone is one base off. This record comes from a study of blood T cell repertoires in COVID-19 (dated by TCRdb to the early 2020s). For the wider study: The collaborator samples originated in the United States, Italy and Spain and spanned the acute and convalescent phases of COVID-19. Subjects who had been exposed to COVID-19, were actively infected with it, or had recovered from it provided the deeply sampled blood TCRbeta repertoires that made up the dataset. The samples were drawn from the first 160 participants of the ongoing ImmuneRACE study and from over a thousand subjects provided by 6 global collaborators. Where HLA class I and class II types were available, the types were taken from metadata supplied by the sample provider, not from assay-based typing. Nearly every sample came with metadata listing a de-identified subject ID, COVID-19 status, age in years and sex. The repertoires were released in a freely available public database meant as a resource for research on the immune response to SARS-CoV-2. The material from the prospective study consisted of cDNA or gDNA derived from T cells, B-cell-depleted T cells, or PBMCs.

According to the germline V gene, CDR1 reads SGHDT and CDR2 reads YYEEEE. The junction shows trimming of 4 bases on V and 5 bases on J, and the gene matches do not reach 6 bases of it. The CDR3 contains 15 residues, cysteine and phenylalanine counted. Only the CDR3 DNA stays, 45 bases, in frame from base 1. What the study reported, not specific to this receptor: Clinical and demographic metadata were provided uncurated, with the amount varying by source and participant.

The collaborating institutions used their own protocols to collect whole blood in K2EDTA tubes. Collaborator samples were shipped for TCRbeta analysis as frozen whole blood, isolated PBMCs, or DNA extracted from either sample type. The immunoSEQ Assay, a bias-controlled multiplex PCR, was used to amplify TCRbeta CDR3 regions from genomic DNA. In the paper's pipeline: Within the assay, amplification of reference gene primers was used to estimate how many nucleated cells each sample contained. Sequence reads were collapsed and filtered to measure the absolute abundance of every unique TCRbeta CDR3 rearrangement. Productive Simpson clonality was computed per sample as the square root of Simpson's diversity index over productive rearrangements. The immuneACCESS repertoire file appears here via TCRdb, limited to in-frame rearrangements. These files lack a portion of the clones; in checked studies, under half of the deficit traces to unresolved V genes, and the cause of the others is not known. V, J and clone size are those of that table, while D and trimming were read from the DNA. The sample yields fewer than 250,000 clones; about 83% were counted once. The biggest ten clones account for around 5.2% of the sample.

Source material: peripheral blood. This clonotype was sampled from a human donor in a cohort sampled during active COVID-19. The chain is encoded by TRBV5-6 joined to TRBJ1-6; 7 bases in between match TRBD1. The DNA sequence is given as TGTGCCAGCAGCCCGGGGACAGTGAATAATTCACCCCTCCACTTT. Translated, it gives CASSPGTVNNSPLHF.